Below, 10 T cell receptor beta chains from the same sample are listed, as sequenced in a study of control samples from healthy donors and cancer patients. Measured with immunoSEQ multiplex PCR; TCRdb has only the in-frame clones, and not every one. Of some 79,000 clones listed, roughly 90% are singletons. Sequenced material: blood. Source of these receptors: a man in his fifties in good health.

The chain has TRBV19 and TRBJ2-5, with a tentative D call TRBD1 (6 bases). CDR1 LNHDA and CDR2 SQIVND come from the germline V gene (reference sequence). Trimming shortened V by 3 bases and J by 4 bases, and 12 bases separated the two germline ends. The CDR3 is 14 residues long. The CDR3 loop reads CASSIKQGSETQYF. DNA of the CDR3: TGTGCCAGTAGTATTAAACAGGGCTCAGAGACCCAGTACTTC.

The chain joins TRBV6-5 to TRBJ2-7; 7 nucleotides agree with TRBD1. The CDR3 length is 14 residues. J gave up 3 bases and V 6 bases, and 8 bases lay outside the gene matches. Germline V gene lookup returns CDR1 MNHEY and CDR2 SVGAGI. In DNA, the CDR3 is TGTGCCAGCAGGCAGGGGGTTATGGTCTACGAGCAGTACTTC. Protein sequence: CASRQGVMVYEQYF.

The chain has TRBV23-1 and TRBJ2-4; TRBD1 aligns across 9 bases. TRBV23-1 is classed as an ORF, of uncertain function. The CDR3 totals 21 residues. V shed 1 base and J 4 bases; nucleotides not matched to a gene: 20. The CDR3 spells CASSQWCSVTGGNPRKNIQYF. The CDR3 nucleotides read TGCGCCAGCAGTCAATGGTGTTCCGTGACAGGGGGGAACCCAAGGAAAAACATTCAGTACTTC.

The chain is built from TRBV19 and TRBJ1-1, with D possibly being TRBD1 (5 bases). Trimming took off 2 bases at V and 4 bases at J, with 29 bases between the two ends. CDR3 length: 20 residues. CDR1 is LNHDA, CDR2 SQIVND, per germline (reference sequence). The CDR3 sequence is CASSIWRTWGRPPGGTEAFF. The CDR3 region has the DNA TGTGCCAGTAGTATATGGAGAACGTGGGGGAGGCCCCCCGGAGGCACTGAAGCTTTCTTT.

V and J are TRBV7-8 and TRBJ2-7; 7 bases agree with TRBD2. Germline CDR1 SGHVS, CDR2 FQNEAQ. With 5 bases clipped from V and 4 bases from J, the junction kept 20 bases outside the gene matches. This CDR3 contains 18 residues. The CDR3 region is CASSLTWDYDRFEYEQYF. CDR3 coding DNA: TGTGCCAGCAGCCTTACATGGGACTACGATCGGTTTGAGTACGAGCAGTACTTC.

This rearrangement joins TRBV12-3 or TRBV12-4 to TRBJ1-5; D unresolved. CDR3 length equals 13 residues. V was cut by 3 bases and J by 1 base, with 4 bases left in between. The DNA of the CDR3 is TGTGCCAGCAGTTTGGGGAGCAATCAGCCCCAGCATTTT. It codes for CASSLGSNQPQHF.

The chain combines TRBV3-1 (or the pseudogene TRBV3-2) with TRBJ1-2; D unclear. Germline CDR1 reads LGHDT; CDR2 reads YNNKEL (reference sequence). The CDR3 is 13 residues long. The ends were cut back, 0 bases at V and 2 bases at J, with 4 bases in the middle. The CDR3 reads CASSQELNYGYTF. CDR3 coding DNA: TGTGCCAGCAGCCAAGAACTAAACTATGGCTACACCTTC.

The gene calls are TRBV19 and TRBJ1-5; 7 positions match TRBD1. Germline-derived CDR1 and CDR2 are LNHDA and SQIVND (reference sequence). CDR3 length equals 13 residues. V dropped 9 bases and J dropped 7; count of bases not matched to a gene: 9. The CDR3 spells CASSNRGKQPQHF. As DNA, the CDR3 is TGTGCCAGCTCCAACAGGGGTAAACAGCCCCAGCATTTT.

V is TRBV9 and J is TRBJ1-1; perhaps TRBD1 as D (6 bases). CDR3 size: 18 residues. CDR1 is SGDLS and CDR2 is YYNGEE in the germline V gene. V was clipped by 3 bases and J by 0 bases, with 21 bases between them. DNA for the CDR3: TGTGCCAGCAGCGAGACGACAGGTCCGACCCCGATGAACACTGAAGCTTTCTTT. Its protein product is CASSETTGPTPMNTEAFF.

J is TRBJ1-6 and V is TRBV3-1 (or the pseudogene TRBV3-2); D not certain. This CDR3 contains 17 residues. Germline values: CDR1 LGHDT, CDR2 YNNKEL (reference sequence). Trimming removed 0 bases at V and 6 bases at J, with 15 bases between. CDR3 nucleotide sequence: TGTGCCAGCAGCCAAGAATTCACCGGGGTGCGTAATTCACCCCTCCACTTT. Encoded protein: CASSQEFTGVRNSPLHF.